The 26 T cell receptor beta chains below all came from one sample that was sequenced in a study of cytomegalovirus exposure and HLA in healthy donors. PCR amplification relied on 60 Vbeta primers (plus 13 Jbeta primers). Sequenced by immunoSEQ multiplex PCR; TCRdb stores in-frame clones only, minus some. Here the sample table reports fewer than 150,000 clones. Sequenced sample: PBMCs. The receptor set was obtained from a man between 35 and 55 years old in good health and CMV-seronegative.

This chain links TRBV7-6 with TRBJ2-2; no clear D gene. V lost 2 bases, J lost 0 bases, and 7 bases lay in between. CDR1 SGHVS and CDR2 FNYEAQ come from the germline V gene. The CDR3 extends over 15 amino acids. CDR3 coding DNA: TGTGCCAGCAGCTTAAACAGAGCGAACACCGGGGAGCTGTTTTTT. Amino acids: CASSLNRANTGELFF.

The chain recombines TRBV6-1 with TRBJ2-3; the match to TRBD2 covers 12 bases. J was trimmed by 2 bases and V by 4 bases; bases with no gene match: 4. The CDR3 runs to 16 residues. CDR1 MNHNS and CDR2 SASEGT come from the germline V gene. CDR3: CASSVLAGGFTDTQYF. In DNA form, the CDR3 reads TGTGCCAGCAGTGTACTAGCGGGGGGTTTCACAGATACGCAGTATTTT.

DNA for the CDR3: TGTGCCAGTAAGAGTCCAGGGGGCTTGTTACAGTACTTC. It encodes CASKSPGGLLQYF. V and J are TRBV19 and TRBJ2-7, with 8 bases aligning to TRBD1. The CDR3 length is 13 residues. The germline gives CDR1 LNHDA, CDR2 SQIVND (reference sequence). The trim removed 7 bases at V and 10 bases at J, leaving 12 bases unmatched.

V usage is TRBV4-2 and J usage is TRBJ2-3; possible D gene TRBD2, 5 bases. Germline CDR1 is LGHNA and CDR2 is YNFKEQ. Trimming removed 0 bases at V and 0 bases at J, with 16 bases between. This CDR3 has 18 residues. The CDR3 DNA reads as TGTGCCAGCAGCCAAGAAGTAACAGACTACGCTAGCACAGATACGCAGTATTTT. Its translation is CASSQEVTDYASTDTQYF.

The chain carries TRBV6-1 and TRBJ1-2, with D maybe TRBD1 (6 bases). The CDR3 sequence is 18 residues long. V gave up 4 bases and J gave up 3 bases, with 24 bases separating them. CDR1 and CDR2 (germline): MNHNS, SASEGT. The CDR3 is CASSGPIGGGLVDYGYTF. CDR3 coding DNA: TGTGCCAGCAGTGGGCCCATCGGGGGGGGCCTTGTTGACTATGGCTACACCTTC.

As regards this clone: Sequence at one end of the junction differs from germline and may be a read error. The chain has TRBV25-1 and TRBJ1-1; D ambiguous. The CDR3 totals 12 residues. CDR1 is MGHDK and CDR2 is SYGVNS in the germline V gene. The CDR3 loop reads CASSETEAEAFF. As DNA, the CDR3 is TGTGCCAGCAGTGAAACTGAAGCTGAGGCTTTCTTT.

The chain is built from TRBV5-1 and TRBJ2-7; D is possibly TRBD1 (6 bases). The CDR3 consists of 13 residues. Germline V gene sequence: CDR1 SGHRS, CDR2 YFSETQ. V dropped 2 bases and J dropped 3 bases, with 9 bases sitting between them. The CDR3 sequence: CASSFTGRYEQYF. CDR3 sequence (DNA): TGCGCCAGCAGCTTTACAGGGCGCTACGAGCAGTACTTC.

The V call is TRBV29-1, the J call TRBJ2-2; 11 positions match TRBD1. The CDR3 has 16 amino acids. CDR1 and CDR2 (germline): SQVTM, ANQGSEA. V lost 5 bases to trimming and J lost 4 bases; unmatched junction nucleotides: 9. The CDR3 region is CSVKNPGTGGTGELFF. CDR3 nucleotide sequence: TGCAGCGTTAAAAACCCCGGGACAGGGGGCACCGGGGAGCTGTTTTTT.

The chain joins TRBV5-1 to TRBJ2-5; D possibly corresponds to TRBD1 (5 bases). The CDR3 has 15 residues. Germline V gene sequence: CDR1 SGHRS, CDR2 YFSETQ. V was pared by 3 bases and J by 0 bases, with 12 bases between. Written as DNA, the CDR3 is TGCGCCAGCAGCTCGGACACCTCGTACCAAGAGACCCAGTACTTC. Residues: CASSSDTSYQETQYF.

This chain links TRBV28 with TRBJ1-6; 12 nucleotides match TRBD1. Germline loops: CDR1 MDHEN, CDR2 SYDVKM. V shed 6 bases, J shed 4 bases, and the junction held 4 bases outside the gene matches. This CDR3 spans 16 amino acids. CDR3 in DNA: TGTGCCAGCAGCCCGGGACAGGGGGCATATAATTCACCCCTCCACTTT. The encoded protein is CASSPGQGAYNSPLHF.

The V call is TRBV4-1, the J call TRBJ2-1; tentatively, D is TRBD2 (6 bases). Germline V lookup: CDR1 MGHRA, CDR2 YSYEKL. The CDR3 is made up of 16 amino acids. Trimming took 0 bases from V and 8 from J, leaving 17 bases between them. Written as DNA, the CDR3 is TGCGCCAGCAGCCAAGATGCGAGGCGGGGAAGGGATGAGCAGTTCTTC. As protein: CASSQDARRGRDEQFF.

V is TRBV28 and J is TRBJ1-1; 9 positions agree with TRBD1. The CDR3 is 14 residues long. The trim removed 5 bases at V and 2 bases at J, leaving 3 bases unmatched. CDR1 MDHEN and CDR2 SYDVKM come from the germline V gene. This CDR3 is CASSRDRVNTEAFF. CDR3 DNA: TGTGCCAGCAGTCGGGACAGGGTAAACACTGAAGCTTTCTTT.

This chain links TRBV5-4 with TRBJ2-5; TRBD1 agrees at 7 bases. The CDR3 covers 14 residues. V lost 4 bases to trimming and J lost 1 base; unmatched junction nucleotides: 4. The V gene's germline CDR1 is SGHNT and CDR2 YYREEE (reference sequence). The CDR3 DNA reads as TGTGCCAGCAGCACCGGGACAGCCCAAGAGACCCAGTACTTC. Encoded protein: CASSTGTAQETQYF.

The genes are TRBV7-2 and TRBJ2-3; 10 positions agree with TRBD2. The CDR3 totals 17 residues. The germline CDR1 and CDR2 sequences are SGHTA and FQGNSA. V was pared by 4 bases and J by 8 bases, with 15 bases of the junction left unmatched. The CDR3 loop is CASSSRERGGGIGTQYF. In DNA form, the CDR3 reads TGTGCCAGCAGCTCGCGGGAGCGGGGGGGCGGCATTGGTACGCAGTATTTT.

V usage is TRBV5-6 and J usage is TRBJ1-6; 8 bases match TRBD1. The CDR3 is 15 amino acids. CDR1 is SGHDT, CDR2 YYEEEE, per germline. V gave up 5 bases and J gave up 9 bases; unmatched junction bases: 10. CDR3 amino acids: CASSRGQGMGSPLHF. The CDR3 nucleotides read TGTGCCAGCAGTCGTGGACAGGGAATGGGTTCACCCCTCCACTTT.

CDR3 residues: CASSPYGAGNQPQHF. As DNA, the CDR3 is TGTGCCAGCAGTCCCTATGGGGCAGGGAATCAGCCCCAGCATTTT. This sequence joins TRBV28 and TRBJ1-5, with D possibly being TRBD1 (5 bases). Germline CDR1 reads MDHEN; CDR2 reads SYDVKM. CDR3 length: 15 residues. The V gene lost 5 bases and the J gene lost 4 bases, with 15 bases spanning the gap.

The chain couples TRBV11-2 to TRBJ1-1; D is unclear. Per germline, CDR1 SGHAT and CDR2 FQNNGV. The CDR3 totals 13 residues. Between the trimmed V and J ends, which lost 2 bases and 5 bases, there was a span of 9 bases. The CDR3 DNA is TGTGCCAGCAGCTTAATAGGAGTAACTGAAGCTTTCTTT. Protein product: CASSLIGVTEAFF.

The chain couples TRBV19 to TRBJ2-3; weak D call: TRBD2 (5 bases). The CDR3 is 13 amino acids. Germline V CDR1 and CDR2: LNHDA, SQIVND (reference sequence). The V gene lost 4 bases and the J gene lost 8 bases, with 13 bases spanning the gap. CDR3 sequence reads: CASSTGGGGTQYF. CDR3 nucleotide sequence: TGTGCCAGTAGTACGGGCGGAGGTGGTACGCAGTATTTT.

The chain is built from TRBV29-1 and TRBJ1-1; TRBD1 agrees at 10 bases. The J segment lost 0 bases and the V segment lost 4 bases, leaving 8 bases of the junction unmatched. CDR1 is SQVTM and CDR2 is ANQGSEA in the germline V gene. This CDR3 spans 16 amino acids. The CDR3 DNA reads TGCAGCGTTGCACCGACAGGGGGCTTCATGAACACTGAAGCTTTCTTT. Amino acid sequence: CSVAPTGGFMNTEAFF.

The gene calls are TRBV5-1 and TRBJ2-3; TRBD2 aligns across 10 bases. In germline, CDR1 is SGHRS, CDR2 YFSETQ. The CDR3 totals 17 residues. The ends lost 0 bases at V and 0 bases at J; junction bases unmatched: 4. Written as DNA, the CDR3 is TGCGCCAGCAGCTTGGGGACTAGCGGAATTAGCACAGATACGCAGTATTTT. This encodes CASSLGTSGISTDTQYF.

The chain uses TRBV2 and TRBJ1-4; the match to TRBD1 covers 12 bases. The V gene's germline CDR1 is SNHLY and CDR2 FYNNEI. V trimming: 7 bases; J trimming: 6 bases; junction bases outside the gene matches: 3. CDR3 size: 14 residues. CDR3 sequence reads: CASTRDRGHEKLFF. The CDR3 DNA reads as TGTGCCAGCACCCGGGACAGGGGGCATGAAAAACTGTTTTTT. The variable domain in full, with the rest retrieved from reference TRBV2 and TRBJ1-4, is EPEVTQTPSHQVTQMGQEVILRCVPISNHLYFYWYRQILGQKVEFLVSFYNNEISEKSEIFDDQFSVERPDGSNFTLKIRSTKLEDSAMYFCASTRDRGHEKLFFGSGTQLSVL.

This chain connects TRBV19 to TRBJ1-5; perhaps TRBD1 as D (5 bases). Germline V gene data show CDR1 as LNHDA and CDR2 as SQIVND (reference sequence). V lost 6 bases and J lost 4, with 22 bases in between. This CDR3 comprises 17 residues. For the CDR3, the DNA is TGTGCCAGTAGCCGGCGGGGGGGGAATATCGGGAATCAGCCCCAGCATTTT. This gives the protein CASSRRGGNIGNQPQHF.

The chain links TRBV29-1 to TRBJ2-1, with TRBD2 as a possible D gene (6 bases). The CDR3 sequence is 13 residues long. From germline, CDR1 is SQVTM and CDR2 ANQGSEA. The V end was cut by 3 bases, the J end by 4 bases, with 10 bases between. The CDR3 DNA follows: TGCAGCGTTGAGGAGGGGAGGTACAATGAGCAGTTCTTC. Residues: CSVEEGRYNEQFF.

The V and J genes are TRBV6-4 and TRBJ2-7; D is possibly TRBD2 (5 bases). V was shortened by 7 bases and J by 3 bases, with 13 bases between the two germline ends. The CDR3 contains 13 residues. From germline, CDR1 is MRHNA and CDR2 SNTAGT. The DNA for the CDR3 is TGTGCCAGCAACTTAGCGTTGGACTACGAGCAGTACTTC. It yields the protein CASNLALDYEQYF.

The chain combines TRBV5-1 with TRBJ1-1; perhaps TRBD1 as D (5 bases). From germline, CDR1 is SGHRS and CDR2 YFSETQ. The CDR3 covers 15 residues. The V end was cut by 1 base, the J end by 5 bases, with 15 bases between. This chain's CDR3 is CASSLPSVGVTEAFF. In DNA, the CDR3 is TGCGCCAGCAGCTTGCCCTCCGTAGGGGTTACTGAAGCTTTCTTT.

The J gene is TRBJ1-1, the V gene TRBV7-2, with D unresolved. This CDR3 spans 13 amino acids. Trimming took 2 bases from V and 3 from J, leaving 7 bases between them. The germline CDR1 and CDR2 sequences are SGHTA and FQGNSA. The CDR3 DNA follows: TGTGCCAGCAGCTTATCGGGATACACTGAAGCTTTCTTT. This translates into CASSLSGYTEAFF. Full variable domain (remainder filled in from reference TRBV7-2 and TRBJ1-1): GAGVSQSPSNKVTEKGKDVELRCDPISGHTALYWYRQSLGQGLEFLIYFQGNSAPDKSGLPSDRFSAERTGGSVSTLTIQRTQQEDSAVYLCASSLSGYTEAFFGQGTRLTVV.